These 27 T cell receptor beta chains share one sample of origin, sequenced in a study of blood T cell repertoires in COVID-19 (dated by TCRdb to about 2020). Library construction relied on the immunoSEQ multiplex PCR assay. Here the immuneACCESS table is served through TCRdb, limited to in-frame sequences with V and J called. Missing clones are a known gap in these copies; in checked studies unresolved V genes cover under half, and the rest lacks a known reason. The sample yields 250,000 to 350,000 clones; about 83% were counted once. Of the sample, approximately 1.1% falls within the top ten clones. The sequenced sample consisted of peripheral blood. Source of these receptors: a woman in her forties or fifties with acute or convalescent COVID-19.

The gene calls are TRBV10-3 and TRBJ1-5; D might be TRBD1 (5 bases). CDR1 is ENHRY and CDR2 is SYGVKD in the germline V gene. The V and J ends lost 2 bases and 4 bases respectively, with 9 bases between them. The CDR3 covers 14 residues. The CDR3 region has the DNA TGTGCCATCAGTGAGGACAGTTCGAATCAGCCCCAGCATTTT. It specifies CAISEDSSNQPQHF.

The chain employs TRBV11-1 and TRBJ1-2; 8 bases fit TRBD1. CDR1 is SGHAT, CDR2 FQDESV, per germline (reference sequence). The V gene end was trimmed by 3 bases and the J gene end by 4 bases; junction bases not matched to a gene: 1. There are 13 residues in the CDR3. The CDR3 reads CASSLDRAYGYTF. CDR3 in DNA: TGTGCCAGCAGCTTGGACAGGGCCTATGGCTACACCTTC.

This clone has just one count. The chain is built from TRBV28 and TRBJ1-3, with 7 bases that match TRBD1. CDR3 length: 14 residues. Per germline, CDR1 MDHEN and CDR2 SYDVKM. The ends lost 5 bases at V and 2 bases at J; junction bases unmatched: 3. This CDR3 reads CASSVRGAGNTIYF. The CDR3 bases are TGTGCCAGCAGTGTCAGGGGGGCTGGAAACACCATATATTTT.

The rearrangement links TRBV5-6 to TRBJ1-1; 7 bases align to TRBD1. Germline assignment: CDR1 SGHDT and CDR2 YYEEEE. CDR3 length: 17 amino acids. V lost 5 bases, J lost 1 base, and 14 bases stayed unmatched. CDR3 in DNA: TGTGCCAGCAGTTCGGCAAAAATAGGGGGCTGGAACACTGAAGCTTTCTTT. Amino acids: CASSSAKIGGWNTEAFF.

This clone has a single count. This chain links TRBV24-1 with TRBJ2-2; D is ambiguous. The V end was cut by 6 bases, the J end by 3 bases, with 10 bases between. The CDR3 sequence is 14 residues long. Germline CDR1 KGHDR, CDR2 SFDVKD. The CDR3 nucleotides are TGTGCCACCAGTCCATCCCGAGACACCGGGGAGCTGTTTTTT. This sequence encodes CATSPSRDTGELFF.

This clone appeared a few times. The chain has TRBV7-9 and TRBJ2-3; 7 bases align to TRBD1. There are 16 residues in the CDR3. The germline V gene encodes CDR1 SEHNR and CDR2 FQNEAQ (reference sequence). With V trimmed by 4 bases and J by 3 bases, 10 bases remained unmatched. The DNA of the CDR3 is TGTGCCAGCAGCTCCACGACAGGGATGGTTACAGATACGCAGTATTTT. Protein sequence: CASSSTTGMVTDTQYF.

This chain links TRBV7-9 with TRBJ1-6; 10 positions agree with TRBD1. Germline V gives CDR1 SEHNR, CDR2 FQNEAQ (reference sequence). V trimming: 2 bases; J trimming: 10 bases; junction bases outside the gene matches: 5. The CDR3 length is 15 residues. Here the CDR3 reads CASSLTGTGDSPLHF. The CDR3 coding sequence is TGTGCCAGCAGCTTAACCGGGACAGGGGACTCACCCCTCCACTTT.

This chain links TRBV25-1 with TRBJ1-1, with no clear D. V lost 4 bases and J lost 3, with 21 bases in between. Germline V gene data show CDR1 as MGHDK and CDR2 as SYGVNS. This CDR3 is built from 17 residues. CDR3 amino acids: CASSGYRWKREDTEAFF. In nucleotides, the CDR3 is TGTGCCAGCAGTGGATATAGGTGGAAAAGAGAGGACACTGAAGCTTTCTTT.

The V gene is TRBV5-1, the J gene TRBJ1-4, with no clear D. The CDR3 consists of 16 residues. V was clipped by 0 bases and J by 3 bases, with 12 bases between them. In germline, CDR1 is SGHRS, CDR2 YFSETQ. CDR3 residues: CASSLVPGGSNEKLFF. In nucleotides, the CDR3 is TGCGCCAGCAGCTTGGTGCCCGGCGGTTCTAATGAAAAACTGTTTTTT. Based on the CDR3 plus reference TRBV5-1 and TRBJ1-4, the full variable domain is KAGVTQTPRYLIKTRGQQVTLSCSPISGHRSVSWYQQTPGQGLQFLFEYFSETQRNKGNFPGRFSGRQFSNSRSEMNVSTLELGDSALYLCASSLVPGGSNEKLFFGSGTQLSVL.

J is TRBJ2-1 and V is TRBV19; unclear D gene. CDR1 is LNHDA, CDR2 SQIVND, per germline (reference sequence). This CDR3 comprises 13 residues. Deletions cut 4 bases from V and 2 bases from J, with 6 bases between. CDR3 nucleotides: TGTGCCAGTAGTACTTCTCCCTACAATGAGCAGTTCTTC. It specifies CASSTSPYNEQFF.

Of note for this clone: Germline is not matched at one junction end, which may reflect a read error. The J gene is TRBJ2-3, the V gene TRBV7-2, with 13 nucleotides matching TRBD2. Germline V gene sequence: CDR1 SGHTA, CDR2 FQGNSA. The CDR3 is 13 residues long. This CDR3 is CASSLGLAGGRDF. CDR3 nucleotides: TGTGCCAGCAGCTTAGGACTAGCGGGGGGCAGGGATTTT.

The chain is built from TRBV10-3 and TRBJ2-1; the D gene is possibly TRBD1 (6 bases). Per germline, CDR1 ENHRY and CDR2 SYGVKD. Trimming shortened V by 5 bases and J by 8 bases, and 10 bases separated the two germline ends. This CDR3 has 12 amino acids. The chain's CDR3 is CAISSKGDEQFF. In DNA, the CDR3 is TGTGCCATCAGTTCTAAGGGGGATGAGCAGTTCTTC.

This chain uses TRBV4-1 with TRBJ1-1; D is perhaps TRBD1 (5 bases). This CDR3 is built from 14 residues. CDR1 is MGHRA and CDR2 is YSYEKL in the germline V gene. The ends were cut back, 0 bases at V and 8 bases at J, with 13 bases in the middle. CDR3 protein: CASSQDRGNREAFF. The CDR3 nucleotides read TGCGCCAGCAGCCAAGATAGGGGAAACAGGGAAGCTTTCTTT.

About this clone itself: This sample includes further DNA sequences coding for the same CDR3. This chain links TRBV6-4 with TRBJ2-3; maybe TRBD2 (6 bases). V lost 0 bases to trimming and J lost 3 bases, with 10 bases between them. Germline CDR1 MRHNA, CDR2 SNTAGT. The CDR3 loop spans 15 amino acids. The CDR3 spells CASSDSRGGTDTQYF. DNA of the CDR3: TGTGCCAGCAGTGACTCTCGGGGAGGTACAGATACGCAGTATTTT.

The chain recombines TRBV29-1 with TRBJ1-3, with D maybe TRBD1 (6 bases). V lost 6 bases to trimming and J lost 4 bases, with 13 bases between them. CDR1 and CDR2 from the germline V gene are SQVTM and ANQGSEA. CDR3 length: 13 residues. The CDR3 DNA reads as TGCAGCGTGGAAATCAGGGGAGGAAACACCATATATTTT. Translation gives CSVEIRGGNTIYF.

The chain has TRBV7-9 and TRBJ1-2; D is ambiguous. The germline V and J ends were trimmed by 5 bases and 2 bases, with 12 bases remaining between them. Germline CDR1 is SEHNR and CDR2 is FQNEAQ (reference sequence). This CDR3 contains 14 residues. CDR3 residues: CASSPISFNYGYTF. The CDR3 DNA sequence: TGTGCCAGCAGCCCTATAAGTTTCAACTATGGCTACACCTTC.

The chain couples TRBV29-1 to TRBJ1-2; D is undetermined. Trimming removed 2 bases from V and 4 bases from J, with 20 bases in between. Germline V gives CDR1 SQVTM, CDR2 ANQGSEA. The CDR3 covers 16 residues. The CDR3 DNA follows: TGCAGCGTTGAAAGATCCTTCGACTACCGGAGCTATGGCTACACCTTC. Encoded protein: CSVERSFDYRSYGYTF.

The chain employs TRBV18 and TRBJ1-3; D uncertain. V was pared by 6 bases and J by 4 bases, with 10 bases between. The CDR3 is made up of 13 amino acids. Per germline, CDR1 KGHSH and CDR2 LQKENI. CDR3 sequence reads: CASSPSQGNTIYF. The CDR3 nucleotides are TGTGCCAGCTCCCCAAGCCAAGGAAACACCATATATTTT.

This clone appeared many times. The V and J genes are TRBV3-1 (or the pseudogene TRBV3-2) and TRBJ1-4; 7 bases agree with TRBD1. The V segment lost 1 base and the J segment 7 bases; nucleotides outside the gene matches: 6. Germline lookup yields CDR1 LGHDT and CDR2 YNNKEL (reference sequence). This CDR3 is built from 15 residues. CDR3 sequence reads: CASSQVARGFEKLFF. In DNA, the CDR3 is TGTGCCAGCAGCCAAGTGGCCAGGGGGTTTGAAAAACTGTTTTTT.

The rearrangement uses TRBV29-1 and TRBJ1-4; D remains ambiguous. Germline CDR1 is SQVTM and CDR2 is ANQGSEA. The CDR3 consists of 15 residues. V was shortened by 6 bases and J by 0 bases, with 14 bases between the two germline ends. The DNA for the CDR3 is TGCAGCGTGACCGATCTGACTGCAACTAATGAAAAACTGTTTTTT. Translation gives CSVTDLTATNEKLFF.

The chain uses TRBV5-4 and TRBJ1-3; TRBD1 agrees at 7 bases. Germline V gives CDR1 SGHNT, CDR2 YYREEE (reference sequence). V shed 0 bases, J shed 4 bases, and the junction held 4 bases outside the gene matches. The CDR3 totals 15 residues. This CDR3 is CASSLEGARGNTIYF. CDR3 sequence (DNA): TGTGCCAGCAGCTTGGAGGGGGCGCGGGGAAACACCATATATTTT.

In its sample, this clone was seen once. The CDR3 DNA sequence: TGTGCCAGCACCCGGACAGGGTACAATGAGCAGTTCTTC. Residues: CASTRTGYNEQFF. The chain uses TRBV3-1 (or the pseudogene TRBV3-2) and TRBJ2-1, with TRBD1 matching over 8 bases. Germline trimming cut 7 bases from V and 4 bases from J; bases unmatched to any gene: 3. This CDR3 is 13 amino acids long. In germline, CDR1 is LGHDT, CDR2 YNNKEL (reference sequence).

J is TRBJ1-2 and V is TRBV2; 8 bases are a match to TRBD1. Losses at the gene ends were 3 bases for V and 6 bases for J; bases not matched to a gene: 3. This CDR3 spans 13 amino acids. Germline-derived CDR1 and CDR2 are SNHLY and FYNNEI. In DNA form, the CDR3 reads TGTGCCAGCAGTGACAACAGGGGGGATGGCTACACCTTC. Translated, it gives CASSDNRGDGYTF.

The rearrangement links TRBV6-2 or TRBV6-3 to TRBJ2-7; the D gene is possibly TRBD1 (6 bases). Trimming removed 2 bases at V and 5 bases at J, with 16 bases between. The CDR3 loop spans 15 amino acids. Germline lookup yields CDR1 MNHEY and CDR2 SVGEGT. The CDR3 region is CASSYRTALNHEQYF. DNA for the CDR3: TGTGCCAGCAGTTACCGGACAGCCTTAAACCACGAGCAGTACTTC.

CDR3: CASSPQWGDTEAFF. The CDR3 nucleotides read TGTGCCAGCAGCCCGCAGTGGGGAGACACTGAAGCTTTCTTT. The V call is TRBV7-9, the J call TRBJ1-1; D ambiguous. Trimming left V 5 bases short and J 3 bases short, with 13 bases between. Germline-derived CDR1 and CDR2 are SEHNR and FQNEAQ (reference sequence). The CDR3 runs to 14 residues.

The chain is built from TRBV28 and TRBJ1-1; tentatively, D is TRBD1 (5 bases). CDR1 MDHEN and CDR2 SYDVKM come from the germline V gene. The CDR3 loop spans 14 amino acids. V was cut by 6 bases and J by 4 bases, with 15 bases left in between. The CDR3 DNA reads TGTGCCAGCAGCCGCCCCACAGGAGTCACTGAAGCTTTCTTT. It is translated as CASSRPTGVTEAFF.

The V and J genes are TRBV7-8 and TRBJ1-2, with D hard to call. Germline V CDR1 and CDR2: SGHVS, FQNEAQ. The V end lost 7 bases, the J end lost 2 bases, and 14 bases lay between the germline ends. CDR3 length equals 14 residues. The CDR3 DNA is TGTGCCAGCACCCCAGGCAGATACAACTATGGCTACACCTTC. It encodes CASTPGRYNYGYTF.